This T cell receptor (beta chain) was profiled in a study of cytomegalovirus exposure and HLA in healthy donors. Study results and caveats: There was a cluster of highly shared sequence variants that was likely a sequencing artifact.

The primer mix had 60 Vbeta and 13 Jbeta primers. TCRdb keeps only in-frame clones here, not all; method: immunoSEQ multiplex PCR. The sample gives over 150,000 clones, around four fifths of which show up once; more than 1% is in the top ten. V was shortened by 1 base and J by 3 bases, with 6 bases between the two germline ends. This CDR3 region has 13 residues. The germline CDR1 and CDR2 sequences are MGHRA and YSYEKL. With respect to this clone: Its antigen is not known.

This chain links TRBV4-1 with TRBJ1-1; D call uncertain. Sequences were obtained from PBMCs. This clonotype was obtained from a boy younger than 10 in good health and CMV-seronegative. The CDR3 is CASSQGLHTEAFF. The CDR3 nucleotides read TGCGCCAGCAGCCAAGGACTTCACACTGAAGCTTTCTTT.